This paragraph reports one TCR beta chain. This specimen comes from a study of blood T cells in healthy people across ages. The authors ran a second PCR of about 7 to 11 cycles using a sample-barcoded 5' primer and a J-beta primer mix. TCRdb itself ran the 5' RACE reads through MiXCR, one entry per CDR3 protein. The sample includes about 1.4 million distinct CDR3 sequences, around 55% seen only once; the top ten take 5% to 7%. After removal of 4 bases from V and 4 bases from J, the junction contained 10 bases not matched to a gene. The length of the CDR3 is 16 residues. Germline CDR1 reads SGHRS; CDR2 reads YFSETQ.

The rearrangement uses TRBV5-1 and TRBJ2-1, with 8 bases lining up with TRBD1. The sample consisted of blood. The TCR originated in a man aged 18 to 30 in good health. As DNA, the CDR3 is TGCGCCAGCAGCACCCAGGGGGCGGAGGATTACAATGAGCAGTTCTTC. Its protein is CASSTQGAEDYNEQFF.